Listed below are T cell receptor beta chains from one sample, sequenced in a study of blood T cell repertoires in COVID-19. Sequenced by immunoSEQ multiplex PCR; TCRdb stores in-frame clones only, minus some. The repertoire holds 210,000 or so clones, with about 84% as singletons. Sequenced material: PBMCs or T cells enriched from blood (not recorded which). These receptors were taken from a woman between 40 and 50 years old with acute COVID-19. CDR3s include the opening cysteine and the closing phenylalanine or tryptophan. The D gene is left open where the match is weak. Not every row has a clone size; where given, it reads once, few, many or a size class.

CDR3 length,J gene,D gene,clone size,V gene,CDR3 DNA,CDR3 protein
15,TRBJ2-2,.,.,TRBV30,TGTGCCTGGTCCTCGGAAAGGCAGGTCACCGGGGAGCTGTTTTTT,CAWSSERQVTGELFF
16,TRBJ2-1,TRBD2,.,TRBV7-3,TGTGCCAGCAGCCCGAGACTAGCGGGGGCCTACAATGAGCAGTTCTTC,CASSPRLAGAYNEQFF
14,TRBJ1-3,.,few,TRBV7-2,TGTGCCAGCAGCCCCCGACAACCTGGAAACACCATATATTTT,CASSPRQPGNTIYF
14,TRBJ1-2,.,.,TRBV7-9,TGTGCCAGCAGCTTTAGAGAAAGCAACTATGGCTACACCTTC,CASSFRESNYGYTF
14,TRBJ2-2,.,.,TRBV28,TGTGCCAGCAGCTCAGGAAGTCGCACCGGGGAGCTGTTTTTT,CASSSGSRTGELFF
14,TRBJ1-3,TRBD1,.,TRBV19,TGTGCCAGTAACCCGACAGGGGCTGGAAACACCATATATTTT,CASNPTGAGNTIYF
18,TRBJ2-2,TRBD1,.,TRBV9,TGTGCCAGCAGTGCGATACCCGGGGCGGACAGGAGGACCGGGGAGCTGTTTTTT,CASSAIPGADRRTGELFF
16,TRBJ2-2,TRBD2,.,TRBV14,TGTGCCAGCAGCGCACTAGCGGGAGGTCGTACCGGGGAGCTGTTTTTT,CASSALAGGRTGELFF
16,TRBJ1-2,.,.,TRBV10-3,TGTGCCATCAACGACCCAAGGAGCGCCAATGGTGAGGGCTACACCTTC,CAINDPRSANGEGYTF
15,TRBJ2-4,.,.,TRBV19,TGTGCCAGTAGTCCCAAGACACCTCAGTCAAACATTCAGTACTTC,CASSPKTPQSNIQYF
13,TRBJ1-2,.,.,TRBV6-5,TGTGCCAGCAGTCCTCAGGCTATTTATGGCTACACCTTC,CASSPQAIYGYTF
17,TRBJ2-3,TRBD2,many,TRBV28,TGTGCCAGCAGTCTCACTCAGGGGGCTAGCGGGAGGGATACGCAGTATTTT,CASSLTQGASGRDTQYF
17,TRBJ1-4,TRBD1,.,TRBV19,TGTGCCTCCCAACGGGACAGGGATTTTACAACTAATGAAAAACTGTTTTTT,CASQRDRDFTTNEKLFF
14,TRBJ1-1,TRBD1,.,TRBV7-3,TGTGCCAGCAGACCAGGAGCAGGGGGCACTGAAGCTTTCTTT,CASRPGAGGTEAFF
15,TRBJ1-2,.,few,TRBV4-3,TGCGCCAGCAGCCAAGAGAGAGGTCAGTTCTATGGCTACACCTTC,CASSQERGQFYGYTF
16,TRBJ2-6,.,.,TRBV5-6,TGTGCCAGCAGGGAAACAGTTTTCTCTGGGGCCAACGTCCTGACTTTC,CASRETVFSGANVLTF
14,TRBJ1-1,TRBD1,.,TRBV5-1,TGCGCCAGCAGCTTATGGGACAGGGACACTGAAGCTTTCTTT,CASSLWDRDTEAFF
13,TRBJ2-3,TRBD1,once,TRBV24-1,TGTGCCACCGACAGGGGGAACACAGATACGCAGTATTTT,CATDRGNTDTQYF
14,TRBJ1-5,.,.,TRBV2,TGTGCCAGCAGACCGGGACTCGGCCATCAGCCCCAGCATTTT,CASRPGLGHQPQHF
15,TRBJ1-5,.,.,TRBV23-1,TGCGCCAGCAACCGGGTTGCAGATAGCAATCAGCCCCAGCATTTT,CASNRVADSNQPQHF
16,TRBJ1-5,TRBD1,.,TRBV28,TGTGCCAGCAGTTCCCGACAGGGGTCTCCCTTTCCGCCCCAGCATTTT,CASSSRQGSPFPPQHF